The present T cell receptor (beta chain) was sequenced within a study of cytomegalovirus exposure and HLA in healthy donors. Overall study results and limits: An Asian-associated ancestry cluster reportedly showed fewer N-insertions than the roughly 670-donor mean in a later analysis. Researchers counted around 180 TCR beta chains as cytomegalovirus-associated. A later analysis linked roughly 17,000 TCR beta sequences to HLA alleles at 0.05 false discovery rate. Productive status was seen about 90% or about 30% of the time for most TCR beta V segments in an earlier analysis.

Only a few counts were recorded for this clone. Its antigen remains unknown. Amplification used 60 Vbeta primers and 13 Jbeta primers. Profiled with immunoSEQ multiplex PCR; TCRdb holds only in-frame clones, not every one. Of approximately 160,000 clones listed, roughly four fifths were seen once; the top ten hold roughly 1.6%. The sequence derives from a man in his forties or fifties in good health and CMV-seronegative. Sequenced: PBMCs.

The CDR3 spells CASRWKGGSKDSPLHF. DNA for the CDR3: TGTGCCAGCCGGTGGAAGGGAGGTTCGAAAGATTCACCCCTCCACTTT. The chain couples TRBV13 to TRBJ1-6; no clear D. The CDR3 runs to 16 residues. Deletions cut 8 bases from V and 8 bases from J, with 22 bases between. Germline lookup yields CDR1 PRHDT and CDR2 FYEKMQ (reference sequence).